This TCR beta chain is drawn from a study of shared clonotypes between healthy human individuals. Study-level results: Only blood samples were collected, and tissue repertoires likely differ. Memory subsets generally showed smaller estimated richness than naive subsets did.

Between the trimmed V and J ends, which lost 3 bases and 0 bases, there was a span of 7 bases. This CDR3 region has 13 residues. Germline V gene lookup returns CDR1 SGHKS and CDR2 YYEKEE (reference sequence). Original processing notes: As immunoSEQ supplied junction-only sequences (without quality scores), filtering differed. Clones were read by immunoSEQ multiplex PCR, and TCRdb kept only the in-frame ones, dropping some. That table furnishes V, J and clone size, whereas the DNA furnished D and trimming. The table has approximately 530,000 clones, roughly 95% seen once. Regarding this clone: The target antigen is unknown.

Material for sequencing was naive CD4+ T cells sorted from blood. This sample's subset: CD45RA+ positively selected. The chain recombines TRBV5-5 with TRBJ2-7; D gene uncertain. The origin of this receptor is a woman between 25 and 40 years old in good health. The CDR3, as DNA: TGTGCCAGCAGCTGGACCTACTCCTACGAGCAGTACTTC. This codes for CASSWTYSYEQYF.